The 11 T cell receptor beta chains below were found in one sample sequenced in a study of early T cells in non-severe SARS-CoV-2 infection. One entry per CDR3 protein results from TCRdb running MiXCR on the 5' RACE reads. Of fewer than 80,000 distinct CDR3 sequences listed, roughly 9% are singletons. The material sequenced was whole blood, taken at baseline. The receptors originated from an adult who was a healthcare worker with PCR-confirmed SARS-CoV-2 infection or an uninfected control (not recorded which).

The table lists this clonotype with many counts. The chain links TRBV20-1 to TRBJ1-1; D is possibly TRBD1 (6 bases). V was clipped by 2 bases and J by 4 bases, with 11 bases between them. Germline assignment: CDR1 DFQATT and CDR2 SNEGSKA (reference sequence). The CDR3 is made up of 13 amino acids. Here the CDR3 reads CSARTQGSTEAFF. CDR3 DNA sequence: TGCAGTGCTAGAACACAGGGAAGCACTGAAGCTTTCTTT.

This clonotype was observed a few times. The CDR3 loop reads CASSSPSASGRGETQYF. CDR3 nucleotide sequence: TGTGCCAGCAGCTCCCCCTCGGCTAGCGGGAGAGGGGAGACCCAGTACTTC. The chain uses TRBV12-3 or TRBV12-4 and TRBJ2-5, with 10 positions matching TRBD2. Trimming took 6 bases from V and 5 from J; bases not matched to a gene: 15. The CDR3 runs 17 residues.

The rearrangement uses TRBV3-1 and TRBJ2-2; 9 bases fit TRBD2. V gave up 4 bases and J gave up 3 bases; unmatched junction bases: 3. Germline CDR1 and CDR2: LGHDT and YNNKEL (reference sequence). The CDR3 is 15 residues long. Here the CDR3 reads CASSRLAADTGELFF. CDR3 nucleotide sequence: TGTGCCAGCAGCCGACTAGCGGCTGACACCGGGGAGCTGTTTTTT. The variable domain in full, completed from reference TRBV3-1 and TRBJ2-2, reads DTAVSQTPKYLVTQMGNDKSIKCEQNLGHDTMYWYKQDSKKFLKIMFSYNNKELIINETVPNRFSPKSPDKAHLNLHINSLELGDSAVYFCASSRLAADTGELFFGEGSRLTVL.

This clonotype was recorded at least ten times. V is TRBV5-5 and J is TRBJ1-5; the D is unclear. The CDR3 totals 15 residues. Trimming took off 0 bases at V and 0 bases at J, with 7 bases between the two ends. Germline V gene lookup returns CDR1 SGHKS and CDR2 YYEKEE (reference sequence). CDR3 sequence reads: CASSLGEFSNQPQHF. In DNA form, the CDR3 reads TGTGCCAGCAGCTTGGGGGAGTTTAGCAATCAGCCCCAGCATTTT.

This clonotype occurred a few times. This chain joins TRBV18 and TRBJ2-6; D gene ambiguous. There are 15 residues in the CDR3. Per the germline V gene, CDR1 is KGHSH and CDR2 is LQKENI. Trimming took 1 base from V and 0 from J, leaving 4 bases between them. The chain's CDR3 is CASSPLYSGANVLTF. The CDR3 DNA sequence: TGTGCCAGCTCACCACTGTACTCTGGGGCCAACGTCCTGACTTTC.

The chain employs TRBV5-4 and TRBJ2-5; D gene uncertain. This CDR3 has 15 amino acids. Deletions cut 0 bases from V and 4 bases from J, with 13 bases between. From germline, CDR1 is SGHNT and CDR2 YYREEE (reference sequence). For the CDR3, the DNA is TGTGCCAGCAGCTTGGCCCAGGCAACTGGAGAGACCCAGTACTTC. Translating it yields CASSLAQATGETQYF. The full variable domain, in which reference TRBV5-4 and TRBJ2-5 provide the parts outside the CDR3, is ETGVTQSPTHLIKTRGQQVTLRCSSQSGHNTVSWYQQALGQGPQFIFQYYREEENGRGNFPPRFSGLQFPNYSSELNVNALELDDSALYLCASSLAQATGETQYFGPGTRLLVL.

There are a few counts of this clonotype. The rearrangement joins TRBV24-1 to TRBJ2-5; 11 bases line up with TRBD2. The germline V gene has CDR1 KGHDR and CDR2 SFDVKD. This CDR3 contains 17 residues. V lost 9 bases to trimming and J lost 1 base; unmatched junction nucleotides: 12. The DNA of the CDR3 is TGTGCCACCCCGGGACTAGCGGAAACAGTGCCCCAAGAGACCCAGTACTTC. Its translation: CATPGLAETVPQETQYF.

This clonotype was observed many times. The chain couples TRBV9 to TRBJ1-2, with a weak D call TRBD1 (6 bases). The CDR3 is 14 residues long. Deletions cut 6 bases from V and 5 bases from J, with 17 bases between. The V gene's germline CDR1 is SGDLS and CDR2 YYNGEE. The DNA for the CDR3 is TGTGCCAGCAACTCCCGGGGGCAGGGTTATGGCTACACCTTC. It yields the protein CASNSRGQGYGYTF.

The chain carries TRBV5-1 and TRBJ1-1; the D is unclear. Germline V lookup: CDR1 SGHRS, CDR2 YFSETQ. The CDR3 is made up of 13 amino acids. V lost 0 bases to trimming and J lost 1 base, with 4 bases between them. CDR3 nucleotides: TGCGCCAGCAGCTTGGAACCGAACACTGAAGCTTTCTTT. This gives the protein CASSLEPNTEAFF. Variable domain in full (rest from reference TRBV5-1 and TRBJ1-1): KAGVTQTPRYLIKTRGQQVTLSCSPISGHRSVSWYQQTPGQGLQFLFEYFSETQRNKGNFPGRFSGRQFSNSRSEMNVSTLELGDSALYLCASSLEPNTEAFFGQGTRLTVV.

A few counts support this clonotype. The V gene is TRBV7-8, the J gene TRBJ2-7; D possibly uses TRBD1 or TRBD2 (5 bases each). Germline V gives CDR1 SGHVS, CDR2 FQNEAQ. The CDR3 runs to 14 residues. Between the trimmed V and J ends, which lost 7 bases and 2 bases, there was a span of 15 bases. The CDR3 spells CASTESGTTYEQYF. CDR3 DNA sequence: TGTGCCAGCACCGAGTCCGGGACCACCTACGAGCAGTACTTC.

This clonotype was observed at least ten times. The chain carries TRBV20-1 and TRBJ2-3, with D uncertain. Trimming shortened V by 0 bases and J by 0 bases, and 4 bases separated the two germline ends. Germline V gene data show CDR1 as DFQATT and CDR2 as SNEGSKA (reference sequence). The CDR3 is 13 residues long. CDR3 sequence (DNA): TGCAGTGCTAGAGATCCGAGCACAGATACGCAGTATTTT. Its translation: CSARDPSTDTQYF.